A single sample is the source of the 16 T cell receptor beta chains below, sequenced in a study of T-cell memory formation after mild COVID-19. TCRdb independently ran MiXCR on the 5' RACE reads; one entry per CDR3 protein. The table shows around 450,000 distinct CDR3 sequences, with roughly 26% occurring only once. The sequenced sample was PBMCs or a T cell subset sorted from them (not recorded which). These receptor sequences come from an adult woman who had mild COVID-19 (a few samples of this study predate the infection). Cell type and time point are not known.

This clonotype has more than one count but fewer than ten. The chain joins TRBV5-5 to TRBJ1-2; D is perhaps TRBD1 (5 bases). The CDR3 loop spans 14 amino acids. Germline CDR1 SGHKS, CDR2 YYEKEE (reference sequence). Trimming pared 2 bases from V and 8 bases from J, leaving 16 bases between. The CDR3 sequence: CASSFQTTVRGYTF. DNA for the CDR3: TGTGCCAGCAGCTTCCAAACGACAGTTCGGGGCTACACCTTC.

V and J are TRBV12-3 or TRBV12-4 and TRBJ1-2; D remains unclear. The CDR3 contains 12 residues. Between the trimmed V and J ends, which lost 5 bases and 8 bases, there was a span of 12 bases. CDR3 sequence: CASSALDDGYTF. Here the CDR3 DNA reads TGTGCCAGCAGTGCCCTAGATGACGGCTACACCTTC.

V gene TRBV30 combines with J gene TRBJ1-3; D remains ambiguous. Germline V gene data show CDR1 as GTSNPN and CDR2 as SVGIG (reference sequence). Trimming took 1 base from V and 2 from J, leaving 9 bases between them. The CDR3 runs 14 residues. The CDR3 DNA reads as TGTGCCTGGAGTGCCGCGACGGCTGGAAACACCATATATTTT. Translation: CAWSAATAGNTIYF.

The chain has TRBV12-3 or TRBV12-4 and TRBJ1-5; D is possibly TRBD1 (5 bases). Trimming removed 6 bases from V and 3 bases from J, with 9 bases in between. The CDR3 contains 13 residues. As DNA, the CDR3 is TGTGCCAGCAGCCGGACACACAATCAGCCCCAGCATTTT. This sequence encodes CASSRTHNQPQHF.

V gene TRBV4-1 combines with J gene TRBJ1-2; no definite D call. V lost 0 bases and J 14 bases, leaving 16 bases between the germline ends. Germline V gives CDR1 MGHRA, CDR2 YSYEKL. The CDR3 loop spans 13 amino acids. The CDR3 protein is CASSQDGVGQATF. The CDR3 DNA reads TGCGCCAGCAGCCAAGACGGGGTGGGCCAGGCAACCTTC.

This chain connects TRBV6-1 to TRBJ1-1; D gene unclear. Trimming cost V 8 bases and J 6 bases, with 13 bases left between them. The CDR3 runs 12 residues. The V gene's germline CDR1 is MNHNS and CDR2 SASEGT. The CDR3 loop reads CASRESNAEAFF. CDR3 coding DNA: TGTGCCAGCCGGGAGTCTAACGCTGAAGCTTTCTTT.

This clonotype occurred a few times. CDR3 amino acids: CSVVLLDSGETEAFF. For the CDR3, the DNA is TGCAGCGTTGTCCTCCTCGACAGTGGGGAAACTGAAGCTTTCTTT. This chain joins TRBV29-1 and TRBJ1-1; a weak D match, TRBD1 (5 bases). Trimming shortened V by 4 bases and J by 5 bases, and 20 bases separated the two germline ends. The CDR3 extends over 15 amino acids. Germline-derived CDR1 and CDR2 are SQVTM and ANQGSEA. Full variable domain (missing parts from reference TRBV29-1 and TRBJ1-1): SAVISQKPSRDICQRGTSLTIQCQVDSQVTMMFWYRQQPGQSLTLIATANQGSEATYESGFVIDKFPISRPNLTFSTLTVSNMSPEDSSIYLCSVVLLDSGETEAFFGQGTRLTVV.

This clonotype was recorded a few times. The V call is TRBV24-1, the J call TRBJ2-1; TRBD2 aligns across 10 bases. Germline assignment: CDR1 KGHDR and CDR2 SFDVKD. The CDR3 has 15 amino acids. With V trimmed by 9 bases and J by 7 bases, 11 bases remained unmatched. CDR3 DNA sequence: TGTGCCACCGGCCCCTCTAGCGGGAGATGGAATGAGCAGTTCTTC. Its translation is CATGPSSGRWNEQFF.

The rearrangement uses TRBV27 and TRBJ1-3; 9 nucleotides agree with TRBD1. V lost 4 bases to trimming and J lost 2 bases; unmatched junction nucleotides: 9. The CDR3 runs 17 residues. Germline CDR1 and CDR2: MNHEY and SMNVEV (reference sequence). The DNA of the CDR3 is TGTGCCAGCAGTTATGGGACAGGGCCCGGGGCTGGAAACACCATATATTTT. It is translated as CASSYGTGPGAGNTIYF.

The chain links TRBV20-1 to TRBJ2-3; D remains ambiguous. This CDR3 spans 12 amino acids. Germline V lookup: CDR1 DFQATT, CDR2 SNEGSKA (reference sequence). Trimming took off 4 bases at V and 4 bases at J, with 9 bases between the two ends. Written as DNA, the CDR3 is TGCAGTGCTATCGCCGTTCCAGATACGCAGTATTTT. Translation gives CSAIAVPDTQYF.

In this sample, this clonotype turned up a few times. CDR3 DNA: TGTGCCAGCAGCCCCGGGAGTGGTAAAAAACTGTTTTTT. This translates into CASSPGSGKKLFF. This rearrangement joins TRBV7-9 to TRBJ1-4; the D is unclear. The CDR3 spans 13 residues. The V end was cut by 5 bases, the J end by 9 bases, with 13 bases between. The germline V gene has CDR1 SEHNR and CDR2 FQNEAQ (reference sequence). Full variable domain (rest looked up from reference TRBV7-9 and TRBJ1-4): DTGVSQNPRHKITKRGQNVTFRCDPISEHNRLYWYRQTLGQGPEFLTYFQNEAQLEKSRLLSDRFSAERPKGSFSTLEIQRTEQGDSAMYLCASSPGSGKKLFFGSGTQLSVL.

The chain couples TRBV24-1 to TRBJ1-2; weak D call: TRBD1 (5 bases). CDR1 and CDR2 from the germline V gene are KGHDR and SFDVKD. The CDR3 spans 13 residues. Trimming shortened V by 4 bases and J by 6 bases, and 11 bases separated the two germline ends. Here the CDR3 reads CATSENSGHGYTF. Here the CDR3 DNA reads TGTGCCACCAGTGAAAACTCGGGGCATGGCTACACCTTC.

The V call is TRBV29-1, the J call TRBJ2-7; possibly TRBD1 or TRBD2 for D (5 bases each). V lost 6 bases, J lost 5 bases, and 11 bases lay in between. The germline V gene encodes CDR1 SQVTM and CDR2 ANQGSEA. The CDR3 runs 11 residues. CDR3 protein: CSVGDGDEQYF. CDR3 DNA: TGCAGCGTAGGGGACGGAGACGAGCAGTACTTC.

There are a few counts of this clonotype. V is TRBV7-9 and J is TRBJ2-5; no definite D call. CDR3 length: 10 amino acids. Germline V gene sequence: CDR1 SEHNR, CDR2 FQNEAQ (reference sequence). The V end was cut by 5 bases, the J end by 9 bases, with 7 bases between. CDR3 in DNA: TGTGCCAGCAGCCCCGGAGCCCAGTACTTC. Its protein product is CASSPGAQYF.

The gene calls are TRBV5-1 and TRBJ2-7, with no clear D. V lost 0 bases and J lost 2, with 15 bases in between. The CDR3 loop spans 16 amino acids. The V gene's germline CDR1 is SGHRS and CDR2 YFSETQ. In DNA form, the CDR3 reads TGCGCCAGCAGCTTGGACTCGATCCAATCTCCCTACGAGCAGTACTTC. It translates to CASSLDSIQSPYEQYF.

The CDR3 reads CASSFDRGQSPNSPLHF. CDR3 sequence (DNA): TGCGCCAGCAGCTTCGACAGGGGACAATCCCCTAATTCACCCCTCCACTTT. The rearrangement joins TRBV5-1 to TRBJ1-6; 8 bases match TRBD1. CDR1 and CDR2 (germline): SGHRS, YFSETQ. Trimming cost V 2 bases and J 6 bases; bases outside gene matches: 10. The length of the CDR3 is 17 residues.